This T cell receptor beta chain was observed in a study of cytomegalovirus exposure and HLA in healthy donors. General study results and limits: A reported reduction in N-insertions relative to the roughly 670-donor mean was seen in an Asian-associated ancestry cluster in a later analysis. For cytomegalovirus status, the classifier reportedly gave diagnoses with high specificity and sensitivity.

The PCR had 60 Vbeta and 13 Jbeta primers. Assay: immunoSEQ multiplex PCR; the TCRdb copy retains only in-frame clones and omits some. In the table there are around 100,000 clones, 75% of which are singletons. The sample holds a few counts of this clone. Antigen unknown. Nominal health characterized the donors when sampled, though unrecorded immune exposures were likely. This TCR came from a man aged 45-60 years in good health and CMV-seronegative. Sequenced: PBMCs.

For the CDR3, the DNA is TGTGCCAGTAGTATAGGGGGAGGAGGCAATCAGCCCCAGCATTTT. The encoded protein is CASSIGGGGNQPQHF. J is TRBJ1-5 and V is TRBV19; no clear D. This CDR3 contains 15 residues. V shed 1 base and J shed 2 bases, with 9 bases lying between them. Looked up from germline, CDR1 is LNHDA and CDR2 is SQIVND (reference sequence).